This T cell receptor beta chain was identified during a study of naive and memory T cell subsets. Ligated cDNA underwent four rounds of PCR with nested alpha and beta constant region primers and SP2. MiXCR, applied by TCRdb to the 5' RACE reads, yields one record per CDR3 protein. The sample lists 30,000 or so distinct CDR3 sequences; 16% were seen once. General study results and limits: TCR transcript changes with activation or differentiation may affect this RNA method.

The CDR3 is 14 amino acids. V lost 3 bases and J lost 1, with 9 bases in between. Germline CDR1 is MNHEY and CDR2 is SVGAGI. This clonotype was detected many times. As yet, its antigen is unknown. TCR cDNA received a 3' ligated oligonucleotide that carried a UMI. Whole-blood samples were around 2.3 ml of peripheral blood from healthy adult volunteers. Cells were not sorted; total RNA input targeted 1 to 1000 ng. The receptor was derived from a female donor in good health. The chain has TRBV6-5 and TRBJ1-1, with D hard to call. Here the CDR3 reads CASSYGEANTEAFF. CDR3 nucleotides: TGTGCCAGCAGTTATGGGGAGGCGAACACTGAAGCTTTCTTT.